Shown below are 18 T cell receptor beta chains from a single sample sequenced in a study of cytomegalovirus exposure and HLA in healthy donors. PCR amplification relied on 60 Vbeta primers (plus 13 Jbeta primers). The assay was immunoSEQ multiplex PCR, and TCRdb's table has in-frame clones only and misses some. The sample contains roughly 200,000 clones, 77% of which appear only once. Material: PBMCs. Receptors originate from a woman in her 30s in good health and CMV-seropositive.

The V and J genes are TRBV4-2 and TRBJ1-6, with D possibly matching TRBD1 (6 bases). V shed 2 bases and J shed 6 bases, with 8 bases lying between them. This CDR3 is 14 amino acids long. Germline loops: CDR1 LGHNA, CDR2 YNFKEQ. As DNA, the CDR3 is TGTGCCAGCAGCCAAACAGGGCTTAATTCACCCCTCCACTTT. Its protein is CASSQTGLNSPLHF.

The chain recombines TRBV29-1 with TRBJ1-1, with D unclear. The germline V gene encodes CDR1 SQVTM and CDR2 ANQGSEA. The CDR3 is 13 amino acids. V was shortened by 1 base and J by 5 bases, with 11 bases between the two germline ends. The CDR3 DNA follows: TGCAGCGTTGAAGGGGGAGGGCGGACTGAAGCTTTCTTT. Translating it yields CSVEGGGRTEAFF.

J is TRBJ1-2 and V is TRBV5-4, with a tentative D call TRBD1 (6 bases). With 0 bases removed from V and 4 bases from J, the gap between germline ends came to 13 bases. Germline CDR1 is SGHNT and CDR2 is YYREEE (reference sequence). The CDR3 extends over 15 amino acids. The CDR3 sequence is CASSLAQGLVYGYTF. In DNA, the CDR3 is TGTGCCAGCAGCTTGGCTCAGGGGTTAGTCTATGGCTACACCTTC.

The chain has TRBV4-2 and TRBJ1-2; D perhaps matches TRBD1 (5 bases). The CDR3 totals 14 residues. CDR1 and CDR2 from the germline V gene are LGHNA and YNFKEQ. The V end lost 3 bases, the J end lost 8 bases, and 16 bases lay between the germline ends. This chain's CDR3 is CASSHPTQGLGYTF. The CDR3 region has the DNA TGTGCCAGCAGCCATCCTACCCAGGGCCTCGGCTACACCTTC.

The rearrangement links TRBV2 to TRBJ2-1; the D gene is possibly TRBD2 (5 bases). The CDR3 sequence is 12 residues long. Germline CDR1 and CDR2: SNHLY and FYNNEI. Trimming took 6 bases from V and 10 from J, leaving 13 bases between them. CDR3 coding DNA: TGTGCCAGCAGGCCGGGATCTCCGGAGCAGTTCTTC. Amino acids: CASRPGSPEQFF.

This sequence joins TRBV19 and TRBJ1-5; no definite D call. V lost 1 base and J 3 bases, leaving 10 bases between the germline ends. The CDR3 loop spans 15 amino acids. CDR1 LNHDA and CDR2 SQIVND come from the germline V gene (reference sequence). CDR3 sequence: CASSIGTLLNQPQHF. The CDR3, as DNA: TGTGCCAGTAGTATAGGAACTCTCCTCAATCAGCCCCAGCATTTT.

The gene calls are TRBV10-3 and TRBJ2-5, with TRBD2 matching over 15 bases. The germline V gene encodes CDR1 ENHRY and CDR2 SYGVKD. Trimming at V came to 11 bases and at J to 7 bases, leaving 11 bases not matched to a gene. This CDR3 is 15 amino acids long. In DNA form, the CDR3 reads TGTGCCGACGGTGGACTAGCGGGAGGGGTCGGGACCCAGTACTTC. Protein: CADGGLAGGVGTQYF.

The chain carries TRBV5-1 and TRBJ1-6; D not certain. Germline V gene data show CDR1 as SGHRS and CDR2 as YFSETQ. The V end lost 0 bases, the J end lost 5 bases, and 9 bases lay between the germline ends. There are 15 residues in the CDR3. The CDR3 is CASSLVLGDNSPLHF. CDR3 nucleotide sequence: TGCGCCAGCAGCTTGGTGTTAGGAGATAATTCACCCCTCCACTTT.

This chain joins TRBV7-9 and TRBJ1-1, with unresolved D. This CDR3 contains 13 residues. The V and J ends lost 5 bases and 0 bases respectively, with 7 bases between them. CDR1 SEHNR and CDR2 FQNEAQ come from the germline V gene (reference sequence). The CDR3 DNA reads as TGTGCCAGCAGCCTCCAGTTGAACACTGAAGCTTTCTTT. Residues: CASSLQLNTEAFF.

As to this clone: Other DNA sequences in this sample translate to the same CDR3. In DNA form, the CDR3 reads TGTGCCAGCAGTTTCCGGGGGTATGGCTACACCTTC. It yields the protein CASSFRGYGYTF. The rearrangement joins TRBV28 to TRBJ1-2; possible D gene TRBD1, 5 bases. The germline V and J ends were trimmed by 3 bases and 5 bases, with 7 bases remaining between them. The CDR3 has 12 residues. The germline V gene encodes CDR1 MDHEN and CDR2 SYDVKM.

This clone was found a few times. The chain joins TRBV5-1 to TRBJ2-7; D is perhaps TRBD1 (5 bases). The germline CDR1 and CDR2 sequences are SGHRS and YFSETQ. Trimming pared 2 bases from V and 3 bases from J, leaving 15 bases between. The CDR3 is 15 residues long. CDR3 residues: CASSFGSTDSYEQYF. CDR3 in DNA: TGCGCCAGCAGCTTTGGCAGTACAGACAGCTACGAGCAGTACTTC.

This clone was seen more than once but under ten times. CDR3 DNA: TGTGCCAGCAGTTTTCTCGGGGGACAGCCCCAGCATTTT. This codes for CASSFLGGQPQHF. This sequence joins TRBV27 and TRBJ1-5, with D possibly TRBD1 on 5 matching bases. The germline gives CDR1 MNHEY, CDR2 SMNVEV (reference sequence). Between the trimmed V and J ends, which lost 3 bases and 7 bases, there was a span of 10 bases. The CDR3 runs 13 residues.

The J gene is TRBJ2-1, the V gene TRBV11-3; 11 nucleotides line up with TRBD2. After removal of 3 bases from V and 2 bases from J, the junction contained 3 bases not matched to a gene. This CDR3 is 16 amino acids long. The germline V gene encodes CDR1 SGHNT and CDR2 YENEEA. The CDR3 here is CASSFSGRAPYNEQFF. CDR3 DNA: TGTGCCAGCAGCTTTAGCGGGAGGGCCCCCTACAATGAGCAGTTCTTC. Complete variable domain (other parts from reference TRBV11-3 and TRBJ2-1): EAGVVQSPRYKIIEKKQPVAFWCNPISGHNTLYWYLQNLGQGPELLIRYENEEAVDDSQLPKDRFSAERLKGVDSTLKIQPAELGDSAVYLCASSFSGRAPYNEQFFGPGTRLTVL.

This clone was seen only a few times. This chain connects TRBV2 to TRBJ2-2; D possibly corresponds to TRBD1 (6 bases). Germline V gene data show CDR1 as SNHLY and CDR2 as FYNNEI. This CDR3 is built from 14 residues. The V end lost 7 bases, the J end lost 0 bases, and 9 bases lay between the germline ends. The CDR3: CASKDSPNTGELFF. CDR3 nucleotides: TGTGCCAGCAAGGACAGTCCGAACACCGGGGAGCTGTTTTTT.

The CDR3: CASSLIAGTDTQYF. In nucleotides, the CDR3 is TGCGCCAGCAGCTTAATAGCGGGCACAGATACGCAGTATTTT. This chain joins TRBV5-1 and TRBJ2-3, with D perhaps matching TRBD2 (6 bases). V dropped 2 bases and J dropped 1 base, with 8 bases sitting between them. Germline CDR1 reads SGHRS; CDR2 reads YFSETQ. CDR3 length: 14 amino acids.

The rearrangement joins TRBV5-1 to TRBJ2-7, with TRBD1 matching over 9 bases. Germline CDR1 is SGHRS and CDR2 is YFSETQ. The CDR3 loop spans 16 amino acids. Germline trimming cut 4 bases from V and 0 bases from J; bases unmatched to any gene: 8. The CDR3 coding sequence is TGCGCCAGCAGCCGCGAGGGACAGGGCACCTCCTACGAGCAGTACTTC. This translates into CASSREGQGTSYEQYF.

This clone was detected only once. This chain joins TRBV5-6 and TRBJ1-5; D is unclear. The V and J ends lost 3 bases and 0 bases respectively, with 16 bases between them. The CDR3 spans 17 residues. CDR1 and CDR2 from the germline V gene are SGHDT and YYEEEE. As DNA, the CDR3 is TGTGCCAGCAGCTCCAAATCCGAGGGTTTTAGCAATCAGCCCCAGCATTTT. It encodes CASSSKSEGFSNQPQHF. The whole variable domain, filled in from reference TRBV5-6 and TRBJ1-5, reads DAGVTQSPTHLIKTRGQQVTLRCSPKSGHDTVSWYQQALGQGPQFIFQYYEEEERQRGNFPDRFSGHQFPNYSSELNVNALLLGDSALYLCASSSKSEGFSNQPQHFGDGTRLSIL.

The chain uses TRBV15 and TRBJ1-5; TRBD1 is a possible D gene (6 bases). The ends were cut back, 4 bases at V and 2 bases at J, with 18 bases in the middle. The CDR3 consists of 17 residues. The V gene's germline CDR1 is LNHNV and CDR2 YYDKDF (reference sequence). The CDR3 here is CATSKRGGNLGNQPQHF. In DNA, the CDR3 is TGTGCCACCAGCAAGCGAGGGGGAAATTTGGGCAATCAGCCCCAGCATTTT. The full variable domain, with the rest looked up from reference TRBV15 and TRBJ1-5, is DAMVIQNPRYQVTQFGKPVTLSCSQTLNHNVMYWYQQKSSQAPKLLFHYYDKDFNNEADTPDNFQSRRPNTSFCFLDIRSPGLGDTAMYLCATSKRGGNLGNQPQHFGDGTRLSIL.